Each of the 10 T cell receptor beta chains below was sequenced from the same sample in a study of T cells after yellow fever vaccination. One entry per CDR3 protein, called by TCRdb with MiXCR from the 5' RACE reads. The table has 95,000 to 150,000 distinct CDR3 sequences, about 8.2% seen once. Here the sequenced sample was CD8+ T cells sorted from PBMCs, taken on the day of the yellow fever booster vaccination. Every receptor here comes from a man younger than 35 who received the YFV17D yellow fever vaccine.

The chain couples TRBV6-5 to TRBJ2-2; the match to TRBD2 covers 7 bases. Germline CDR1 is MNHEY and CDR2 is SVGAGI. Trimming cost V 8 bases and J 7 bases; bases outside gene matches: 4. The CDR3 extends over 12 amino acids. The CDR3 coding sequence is TGTGCCAGCGGGGGGGGTGACGGGGAGCTGTTTTTT. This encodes CASGGGDGELFF.

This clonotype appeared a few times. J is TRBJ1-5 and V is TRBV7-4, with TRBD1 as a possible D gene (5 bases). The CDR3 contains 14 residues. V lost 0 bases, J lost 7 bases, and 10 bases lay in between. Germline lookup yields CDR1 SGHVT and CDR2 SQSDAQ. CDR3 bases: TGTGCCAGCAGCTTAGCGCAGGGTTGCCAGCCCCAGCATTTT. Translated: CASSLAQGCQPQHF.

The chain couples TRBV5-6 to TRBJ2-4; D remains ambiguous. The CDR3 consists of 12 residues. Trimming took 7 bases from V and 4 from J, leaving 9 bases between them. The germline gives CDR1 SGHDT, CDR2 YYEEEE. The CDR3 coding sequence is TGTGCCAGCGCGGACGGGAAAAACATTCAGTACTTC. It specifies CASADGKNIQYF.

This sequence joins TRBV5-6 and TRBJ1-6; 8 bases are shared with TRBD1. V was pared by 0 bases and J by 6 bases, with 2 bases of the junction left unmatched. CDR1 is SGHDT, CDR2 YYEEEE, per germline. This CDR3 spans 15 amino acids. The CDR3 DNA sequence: TGTGCCAGCAGCTTGGGGGACAGGAGTAATTCACCCCTCCACTTT. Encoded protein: CASSLGDRSNSPLHF.

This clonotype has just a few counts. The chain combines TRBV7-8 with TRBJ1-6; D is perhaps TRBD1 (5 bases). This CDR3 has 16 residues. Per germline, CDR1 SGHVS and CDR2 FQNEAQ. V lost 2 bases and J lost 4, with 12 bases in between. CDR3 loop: CASSLKAGGYNSPLHF. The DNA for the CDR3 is TGTGCCAGCAGCTTAAAGGCGGGGGGATATAATTCACCCCTCCACTTT.

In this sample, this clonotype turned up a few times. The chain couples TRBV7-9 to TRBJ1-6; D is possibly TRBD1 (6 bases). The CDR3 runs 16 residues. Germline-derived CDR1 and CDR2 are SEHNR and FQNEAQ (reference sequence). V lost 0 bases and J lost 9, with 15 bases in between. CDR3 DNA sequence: TGTGCCAGCAGCTTAGCCAGGACAGTAAACGGTTCACCCCTCCACTTT. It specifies CASSLARTVNGSPLHF.

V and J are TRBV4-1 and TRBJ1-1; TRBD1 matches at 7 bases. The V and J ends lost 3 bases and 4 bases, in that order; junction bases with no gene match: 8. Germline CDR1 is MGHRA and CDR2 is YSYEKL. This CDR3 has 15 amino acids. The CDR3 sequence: CASSQDTGAGTEAFF. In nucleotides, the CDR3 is TGCGCCAGCAGCCAGGACACAGGGGCGGGCACTGAAGCTTTCTTT.

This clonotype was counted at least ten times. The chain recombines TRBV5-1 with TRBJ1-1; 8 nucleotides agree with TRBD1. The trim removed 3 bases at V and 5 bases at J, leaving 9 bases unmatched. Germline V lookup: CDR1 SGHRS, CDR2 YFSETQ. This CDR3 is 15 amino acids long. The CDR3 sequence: CASSSLQGDETEAFF. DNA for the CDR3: TGCGCCAGCAGCTCGTTACAGGGGGACGAAACTGAAGCTTTCTTT. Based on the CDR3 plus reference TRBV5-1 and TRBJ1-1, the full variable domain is KAGVTQTPRYLIKTRGQQVTLSCSPISGHRSVSWYQQTPGQGLQFLFEYFSETQRNKGNFPGRFSGRQFSNSRSEMNVSTLELGDSALYLCASSSLQGDETEAFFGQGTRLTVV.

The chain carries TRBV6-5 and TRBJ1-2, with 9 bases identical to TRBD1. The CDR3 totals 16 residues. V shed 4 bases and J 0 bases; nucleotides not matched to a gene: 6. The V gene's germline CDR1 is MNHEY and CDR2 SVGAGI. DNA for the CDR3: TGTGCCAGCAGTTTCTCGACAGGGGGAGCTAACTATGGCTACACCTTC. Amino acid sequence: CASSFSTGGANYGYTF.

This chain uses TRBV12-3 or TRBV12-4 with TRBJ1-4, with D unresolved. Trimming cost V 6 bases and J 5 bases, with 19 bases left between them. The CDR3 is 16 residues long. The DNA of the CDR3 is TGTGCCAGCAGATTACCACCGCCCCGGAGGAATGAAAAACTGTTTTTT. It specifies CASRLPPPRRNEKLFF.